This entry describes one TCR beta chain. The entry originates in a study of T cell responses to AZD1222 COVID-19 vaccine. The assay was immunoSEQ multiplex PCR, and TCRdb's table has in-frame clones only and misses some. The sample consists of some 160,000 clones, roughly 92% of them appearing once. Trimming shortened V by 7 bases and J by 7 bases, and 18 bases separated the two germline ends. The CDR3 is 15 residues long. CDR1 and CDR2 from the germline V gene are SGHRS and YFSETQ. The receptor's source is an adult in good health. This sample comprised peripheral blood, obtained on day 0 of AZD1222 vaccination. The rearrangement links TRBV5-1 to TRBJ1-6; possible D gene TRBD1, 5 bases. The DNA for the CDR3 is TGCGCCAGCTCCTTGGGGGGACGGCGCAATTCACCCCTCCACTTT. Amino acids: CASSLGGRRNSPLHF. Together with reference TRBV5-1 and TRBJ1-6, the CDR3 gives the full variable domain: KAGVTQTPRYLIKTRGQQVTLSCSPISGHRSVSWYQQTPGQGLQFLFEYFSETQRNKGNFPGRFSGRQFSNSRSEMNVSTLELGDSALYLCASSLGGRRNSPLHFGNGTRLTVT.